This entry describes one T cell receptor (beta chain). Its antigen is not yet known. This entry belongs to a study of monozygotic twins with inflammatory bowel disease (dated by TCRdb to the late 2010s). In terms of the full investigation: The full study comprised around 28 monozygotic twin pairs: nine German pairs (four IBD-concordant, five IBD-discordant) and 19 IBD-discordant Danish pairs. Disease-associated traits were sought mainly through comparisons between IBD patients and their genetically identical healthy co-twins within discordant pairs. Each individual had, on average, about 151 000 unique TCRalpha sequences and 181 000 unique TCRbeta sequences available for analysis.

From each donor, a roughly 2.4 ml peripheral blood sample was collected into PAXgene tubes and kept at -80 degrees C. Without T cell sorting, total RNA was isolated from whole blood using the PAXgene blood miRNA kit on an automated QIAcube. Peripheral blood from monozygotic twin pairs, either concordant or discordant for inflammatory bowel disease, underwent deep TCRalpha and TCRbeta repertoire profiling that used unique molecular barcoding. Smoking habits were recorded for all twin pairs, with individuals classified as current, former or never smokers. Study-wide findings and limitations: IBD patients shared fewer clonotypes with other individuals than healthy twins did, most markedly in patients showing signs of disease activity. The results gave no support for a single strong signal or clonotype linked to IBD. IBD patients had lower TCRbeta repertoire diversity, measured by the inverse Simpson index, than their healthy co-twins. The analysis was unable to tell apart different T cell subtypes. Concordant and discordant twins showed no difference in repertoire similarity, possibly because of limited statistical power. Because patients received different immunosuppressive treatments, the repertoires may have picked up extra background noise and variability between individuals.

Receptor amplification or capture employed 5' RACE. The input for every TCR library was roughly 3,300 ng of total RNA. For each sample, cDNA synthesis with SMARTScribe reverse transcriptase was split into eight separate reactions. During cDNA synthesis, template switching was used to introduce unique molecular identifiers that contained a 6-nucleotide sample barcode. TCRalpha and TCRbeta cDNA was amplified in two nested PCRs of about 17 and 10 cycles, and bead purification was carried out after each PCR. Before amplification, the cDNA was both treated with uracil DNA-glycosylase and purified with the QIAquick PCR purification kit. In the second PCR, Illumina TruSeq-compatible adapters and sample-specific barcodes were added. Library quality and concentration were assessed using TapeStation and Qubit, and roughly 5 ng of each library was pooled. Sequencing of pooled libraries was carried out on an Illumina HiSeq2500 single-index Rapid Run using 2 x 100 bp reads and custom sequencing primers. The published analysis was carried out like this. PCR and sequencing errors were corrected by UMI-based consensus assembly using MiGEC version 1.2.6. MiXCR version 2.1.1 was used for V(D)J alignment, clonotype assembly and CDR3 extraction. To normalise gene usage, clonotype sharing and MAIT/NKT TCR abundance, the analysis used the top 1000, 10 000 and 20 000 clonotypes per sample. After downsampling to 27 000 UMIs, diversity was calculated as the inverse Simpson index using the vegan R package. Paired Mann-Whitney U tests on discordant twin pairs were used, with Benjamini-Hochberg multiple-testing correction. The reads were reprocessed in TCRdb, with one entry per CDR3 protein sequence and no accompanying DNA. The authors' filters were not applied to this entry. The sample's records list a few hundred thousand distinct CDR3 sequences. The ten biggest clones cover 5.6% of the sample.

CDR1 and CDR2 are drawn from the germline V gene: KGHSY, FQNENV. The CDR3 starts with the cysteine, ends with the phenylalanine, and has 13 residues. The DNA sequence is not available. This sequence uses TRBV16 and TRBJ2-2. The sequence was collected from a human donor with ulcerative colitis or Crohn's disease, or a healthy co-twin of an affected twin (not recorded which). The sample consisted of blood. The CDR3 corresponds to CASSQFRPGELFF.